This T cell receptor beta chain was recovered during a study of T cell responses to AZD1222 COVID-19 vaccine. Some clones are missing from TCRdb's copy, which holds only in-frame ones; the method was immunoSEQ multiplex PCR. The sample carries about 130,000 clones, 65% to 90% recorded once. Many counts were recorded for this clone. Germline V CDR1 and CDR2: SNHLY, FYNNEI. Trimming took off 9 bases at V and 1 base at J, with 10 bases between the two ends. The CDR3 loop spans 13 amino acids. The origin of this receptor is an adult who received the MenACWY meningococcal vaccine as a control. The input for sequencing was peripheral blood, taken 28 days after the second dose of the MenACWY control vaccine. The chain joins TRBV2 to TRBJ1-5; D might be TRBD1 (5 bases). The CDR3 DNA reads TGTGCCAGTAAACAGGACAGCAATCAGCCCCAGCATTTT. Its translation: CASKQDSNQPQHF.